This T cell receptor (beta chain) was profiled in a study of PD-L1 blockade in urothelial cancer. Turning to the study itself: Samples of blood were analyzed 3 weeks (second dose) and 6 weeks after treatment start.

The table came from immunoSEQ multiplex PCR; TCRdb's copy has only in-frame clones and leaves some out. The sample holds some 42,000 clones, 81% seen once. Germline CDR1 KGHSY, CDR2 FQNENV. Trimming took off 0 bases at V and 6 bases at J, with 9 bases between the two ends. The CDR3 is made up of 13 amino acids. The patients' disease, urothelial carcinoma, was locally advanced or metastatic. Points on this clone: Antigen unknown.

Overall study results and limits: Blood TCR clonality below the median before treatment was a predictor of better survival.

This rearrangement joins TRBV16 to TRBJ2-7; D remains unclear. This TCR came from an older man with urothelial cancer. Sequencing was performed on PBMCs, taken around atezolizumab (anti-PD-L1) treatment. The CDR3 nucleotides read TGTGCCAGCAGCCAATCGAGCGAAGGCGAGCAGTACTTC. It specifies CASSQSSEGEQYF.